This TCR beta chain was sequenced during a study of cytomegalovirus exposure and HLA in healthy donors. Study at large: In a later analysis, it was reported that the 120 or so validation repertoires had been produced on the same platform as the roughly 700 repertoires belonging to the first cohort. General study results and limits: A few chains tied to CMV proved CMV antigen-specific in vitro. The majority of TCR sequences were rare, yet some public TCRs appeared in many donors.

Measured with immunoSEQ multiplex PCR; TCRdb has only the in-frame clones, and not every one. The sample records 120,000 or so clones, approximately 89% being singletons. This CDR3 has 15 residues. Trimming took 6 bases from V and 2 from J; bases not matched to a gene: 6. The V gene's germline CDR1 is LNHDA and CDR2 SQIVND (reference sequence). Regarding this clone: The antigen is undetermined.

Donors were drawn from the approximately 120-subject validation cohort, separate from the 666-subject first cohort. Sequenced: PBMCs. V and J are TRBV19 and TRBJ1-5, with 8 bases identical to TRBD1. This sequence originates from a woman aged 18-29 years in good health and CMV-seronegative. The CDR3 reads CASRPLTGGNQPQHF. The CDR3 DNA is TGTGCCAGTAGGCCTCTGACAGGGGGCAATCAGCCCCAGCATTTT.